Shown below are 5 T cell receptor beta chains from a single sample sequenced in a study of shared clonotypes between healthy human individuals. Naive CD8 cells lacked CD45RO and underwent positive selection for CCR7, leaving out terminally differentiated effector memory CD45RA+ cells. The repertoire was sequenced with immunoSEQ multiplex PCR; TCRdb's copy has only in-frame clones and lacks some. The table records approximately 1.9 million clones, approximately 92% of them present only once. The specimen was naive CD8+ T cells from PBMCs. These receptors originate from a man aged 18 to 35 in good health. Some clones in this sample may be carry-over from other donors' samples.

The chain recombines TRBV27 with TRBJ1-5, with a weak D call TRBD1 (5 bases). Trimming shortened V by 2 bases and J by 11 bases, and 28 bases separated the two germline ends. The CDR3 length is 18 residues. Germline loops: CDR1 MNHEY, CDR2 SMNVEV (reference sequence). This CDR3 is CASSLIRPGRLSTEAQHF. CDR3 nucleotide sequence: TGTGCCAGCAGTTTAATAAGGCCGGGACGGCTGAGCACAGAAGCCCAGCATTTT.

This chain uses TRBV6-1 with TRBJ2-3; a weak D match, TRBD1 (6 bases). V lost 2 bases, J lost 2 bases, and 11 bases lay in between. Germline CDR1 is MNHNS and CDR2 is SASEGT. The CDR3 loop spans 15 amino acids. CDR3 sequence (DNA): TGTGCCAGCAGTGAATGGGACAAGTACACAGATACGCAGTATTTT. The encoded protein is CASSEWDKYTDTQYF.

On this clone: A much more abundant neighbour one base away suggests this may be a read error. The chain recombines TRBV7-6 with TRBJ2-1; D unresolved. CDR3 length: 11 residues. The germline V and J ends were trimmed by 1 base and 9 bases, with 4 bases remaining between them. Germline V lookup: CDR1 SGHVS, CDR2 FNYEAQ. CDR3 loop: CASSLVGEQFF. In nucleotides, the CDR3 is TGTGCCAGCAGCTTAGTGGGTGAGCAGTTCTTC.

CDR3 DNA: TGTGCCAGCAGCCCCTCACCGGGACAGGGGACAGATACGCAGTATTTT. This translates into CASSPSPGQGTDTQYF. This chain links TRBV27 with TRBJ2-3, with 10 bases identical to TRBD1. Germline loops: CDR1 MNHEY, CDR2 SMNVEV (reference sequence). The CDR3 is 16 residues long. Trimming cost V 6 bases and J 3 bases; bases outside gene matches: 9.

The CDR3 reads CSGLAGEETQYF. Written as DNA, the CDR3 is TGCAGCGGGCTAGCGGGAGAAGAGACCCAGTACTTC. The rearrangement joins TRBV29-1 to TRBJ2-5; 10 nucleotides match TRBD2. The CDR3 sequence is 12 residues long. V was pared by 7 bases and J by 3 bases, with 2 bases of the junction left unmatched. Germline values: CDR1 SQVTM, CDR2 ANQGSEA.